The following is a T cell receptor beta chain sequence with its context. The antigen is unknown. Trimming removed 6 bases at V and 0 bases at J, with 12 bases between. The CDR3 extends over 15 amino acids. Germline CDR1 ENHRY, CDR2 SYGVKD. Using immunoSEQ multiplex PCR, the repertoire was profiled, and TCRdb retains in-frame clones only, with some absent. This table holds fewer than 200,000 clones, 94% found once. This sample was included in a study of OX40 agonist ivuxolimab in advanced cancers. Autoimmune disease history or systemic immunosuppression led to patients being barred. Study results and limitations: At 0.1 to 3.0 mg/kg and by week 6, CD4+ and CD8+ T cells in the blood had expanded clonally.

The input for sequencing was CD4+ or CD8+ T cells sorted from blood, taken in a trial of the OX40 agonist ivuxolimab. The genes are TRBV10-3 and TRBJ1-3, with a possible D match to TRBD1 (5 bases). The origin of this receptor is an adult with an advanced solid tumor such as melanoma, head and neck, liver or kidney cancer. The CDR3 bases are TGTGCCATCAGCGGGGACCTCCGCTCTGGAAACACCATATATTTT. Protein sequence: CAISGDLRSGNTIYF.